Listed here are 30 T cell receptor beta chains from one sample, sequenced in a study of beta chain features in type 1 diabetes. Every bit of the isolated RNA underwent reverse transcription, so sequencing read expressed TCRB transcripts. Some clones are missing from TCRdb's copy, which holds only in-frame ones; the method was immunoSEQ multiplex PCR. The repertoire consists of almost 350,000 clones, with less than 9.5% occurring once and the leading ten covering more than 0.4%. Sequenced material: central memory CD4+ T cells from blood. The source of these receptors is a woman between 18 and 29 years old in good health.

This clone was recorded a few times. V gene TRBV28 combines with J gene TRBJ2-6; D unclear. This CDR3 is built from 14 residues. Germline V lookup: CDR1 MDHEN, CDR2 SYDVKM. V gave up 11 bases and J gave up 0 bases, with 11 bases separating them. The CDR3 DNA reads as TGTGCCGTCCTATTTCGCTCTGGGGCCAACGTCCTGACTTTC. It yields the protein CAVLFRSGANVLTF.

This clone was observed a handful of times. This chain connects TRBV5-1 to TRBJ2-1; possible D gene TRBD1, 6 bases. The CDR3 is 13 residues long. The V gene's germline CDR1 is SGHRS and CDR2 YFSETQ. V gave up 1 base and J gave up 9 bases, with 11 bases separating them. In DNA, the CDR3 is TGCGCCAGCAGCTTGTTTGGGGGCGGTGAGCAGTTCTTC. Residues: CASSLFGGGEQFF.

About this clone: The sample carries other DNA sequences with the same CDR3. This chain connects TRBV10-3 to TRBJ2-7; the D gene is possibly TRBD2 (5 bases). The V gene's germline CDR1 is ENHRY and CDR2 SYGVKD. The CDR3 spans 12 residues. V was pared by 4 bases and J by 2 bases, with 6 bases between. The CDR3 loop reads CAISGLTYEQYF. For the CDR3, the DNA is TGTGCCATCAGTGGACTAACCTACGAGCAGTACTTC.

The CDR3 reads CASSLRGLAGSDTQYF. The CDR3 nucleotides are TGCGCCAGCAGCTTGAGGGGACTAGCAGGGTCAGATACGCAGTATTTT. The chain joins TRBV5-1 to TRBJ2-3; 9 nucleotides agree with TRBD2. Per germline, CDR1 SGHRS and CDR2 YFSETQ. Trimming removed 1 base from V and 4 bases from J; junction bases left unmatched: 7. The CDR3 totals 16 residues.

This clone was recorded a few times. V and J are TRBV19 and TRBJ1-5; D not resolved. This CDR3 has 14 residues. The V and J ends lost 4 bases and 3 bases respectively, with 10 bases between them. The V gene's germline CDR1 is LNHDA and CDR2 SQIVND (reference sequence). The CDR3 DNA sequence: TGTGCCAGTAGTAGTCGGCAACTCAATCAGCCCCAGCATTTT. Amino acid sequence: CASSSRQLNQPQHF.

This clone appeared a few times. The chain has TRBV5-4 and TRBJ1-1, with a weak D call TRBD1 (5 bases). The CDR3 is 14 residues long. Trimming took 2 bases from V and 6 from J, leaving 14 bases between them. Germline assignment: CDR1 SGHNT and CDR2 YYREEE (reference sequence). DNA of the CDR3: TGTGCCAGCAGCTTAGGGAAAGGGGAAGCTGAAGCTTTCTTT. This translates into CASSLGKGEAEAFF.

The chain links TRBV4-2 to TRBJ2-7; no firm D call. Germline-derived CDR1 and CDR2 are LGHNA and YNFKEQ. The CDR3 totals 15 residues. V was cut by 0 bases and J by 3 bases, with 12 bases left in between. CDR3 protein: CASSQDVGRGYEQYF. In nucleotides, the CDR3 is TGTGCCAGCAGCCAAGATGTCGGCCGCGGCTACGAGCAGTACTTC.

In the case of this clone: Mismatch with germline at one junction end may stem from a read error. The J gene is TRBJ2-7, the V gene TRBV4-2; no clear D. CDR1 is LGHNA, CDR2 YNFKEQ, per germline. There are 14 residues in the CDR3. The CDR3 DNA sequence: TGTGCCAGCAGCCAAGGTTTCACCCCCTCCGCGATCAACTTC. Its protein is CASSQGFTPSAINF.

In this sample, this clone turned up a few times. This sequence joins TRBV14 and TRBJ1-6, with D perhaps matching TRBD1 (5 bases). Germline CDR1 SGHDN, CDR2 FVKESK. This CDR3 has 14 residues. V was pared by 0 bases and J by 7 bases, with 7 bases between. The CDR3 DNA is TGTGCCAGCAGCCAAGACAGGGCGAATTCACCCCTCCACTTT. It codes for CASSQDRANSPLHF.

The chain recombines TRBV5-1 with TRBJ2-5, with 9 bases fitting TRBD1. The junction had 7 bases not matched to a gene; V was cut back by 4 bases and J by 6 bases. The CDR3 is 14 amino acids. In germline, CDR1 is SGHRS, CDR2 YFSETQ. The CDR3 nucleotides read TGCGCCAGCAGCGTGGGGACAGGGAGTCAGACCCAGTACTTC. Translation gives CASSVGTGSQTQYF.

The sample holds a few counts of this clone. V usage is TRBV28 and J usage is TRBJ2-5; 15 bases are a match to TRBD2. This CDR3 has 18 amino acids. The germline V gene has CDR1 MDHEN and CDR2 SYDVKM. V was clipped by 3 bases and J by 4 bases; unmatched bases: 9. The CDR3 sequence is CASSLGLTGLAGGETQYF. DNA for the CDR3: TGTGCCAGCAGTTTGGGTCTAACGGGACTAGCGGGAGGAGAGACCCAGTACTTC.

This clone came up a few times. The rearrangement joins TRBV6-6 to TRBJ1-2, with D maybe TRBD1 (6 bases). The CDR3 contains 14 residues. V dropped 5 bases and J dropped 8 bases, with 18 bases sitting between them. Germline CDR1 and CDR2: MNHNY and SVGAGI (reference sequence). CDR3 nucleotide sequence: TGTGCCAGCAGTCTCGGACAGACTGCAAGGGGCTACACCTTC. Its translation: CASSLGQTARGYTF.

V usage is TRBV25-1 and J usage is TRBJ2-7, with TRBD1 identical over 8 bases. CDR3 length: 14 residues. With V trimmed by 4 bases and J by 7 bases, 9 bases remained unmatched. Germline-derived CDR1 and CDR2 are MGHDK and SYGVNS. CDR3 protein: CASSGGQGADEQYF. The CDR3 DNA follows: TGTGCCAGCAGTGGGGGGCAGGGGGCGGATGAGCAGTACTTC.

This chain uses TRBV18 with TRBJ1-5, with D uncertain. The V gene lost 2 bases and the J gene lost 8 bases, with 10 bases spanning the gap. This CDR3 is built from 13 residues. CDR1 is KGHSH and CDR2 is LQKENI in the germline V gene. The CDR3 bases are TGTGCCAGCTCACCAACGAACGGGGAGCCCCAGCATTTT. It translates to CASSPTNGEPQHF.

This clone was recorded a few times. The V and J genes are TRBV7-9 and TRBJ2-1; 9 bases match TRBD2. CDR1 and CDR2 (germline): SEHNR, FQNEAQ (reference sequence). The ends lost 7 bases at V and 9 bases at J; junction bases unmatched: 19. CDR3 length: 17 amino acids. The CDR3: CASTLEGGTSWKVEQFF. DNA for the CDR3: TGTGCCAGCACCCTAGAGGGGGGGACTAGCTGGAAGGTTGAGCAGTTCTTC.

The chain recombines TRBV4-2 with TRBJ2-1; 7 positions agree with TRBD2. The CDR3 length is 15 residues. V was clipped by 1 base and J by 5 bases; unmatched bases: 5. Germline CDR1 and CDR2: LGHNA and YNFKEQ. CDR3 bases: TGTGCCAGCAGCCAAGGTTCTAGCGGAAACAATGAGCAGTTCTTC. Amino acids: CASSQGSSGNNEQFF.

The rearrangement joins TRBV7-9 to TRBJ1-2, with D perhaps TRBD1 (5 bases). Germline loops: CDR1 SEHNR, CDR2 FQNEAQ (reference sequence). This CDR3 has 13 residues. With 5 bases removed from V and 6 bases from J, the gap between germline ends came to 13 bases. The CDR3 protein is CASSPRPGDGYTF. CDR3 in DNA: TGTGCCAGCAGCCCAAGACCGGGGGATGGCTACACCTTC.

CDR3 sequence reads: CASSFPRGDQPQHF. The CDR3 DNA follows: TGTGCCAGCAGTTTTCCCAGGGGGGATCAGCCCCAGCATTTT. The V gene is TRBV28, the J gene TRBJ1-5; 7 bases map to TRBD1. Germline CDR1 reads MDHEN; CDR2 reads SYDVKM. The ends lost 3 bases at V and 5 bases at J; junction bases unmatched: 4. The CDR3 spans 14 residues. The full variable domain, with the rest looked up from reference TRBV28 and TRBJ1-5, is DVKVTQSSRYLVKRTGEKVFLECVQDMDHENMFWYRQDPGLGLRLIYFSYDVKMKEKGDIPEGYSVSREKKERFSLILESASTNQTSMYLCASSFPRGDQPQHFGDGTRLSIL.

This clone came up a few times. The chain couples TRBV7-2 to TRBJ1-2, with D possibly TRBD1 on 5 matching bases. This CDR3 spans 16 amino acids. Trimming pared 0 bases from V and 3 bases from J, leaving 14 bases between. The germline V gene has CDR1 SGHTA and CDR2 FQGNSA. The CDR3 spells CASSLAPSGGDYGYTF. CDR3 in DNA: TGTGCCAGCAGCTTAGCGCCTTCGGGAGGGGACTATGGCTACACCTTC.

V gene TRBV2 combines with J gene TRBJ1-3; D call uncertain. Trimming pared 2 bases from V and 0 bases from J, leaving 11 bases between. This CDR3 is 16 amino acids long. Germline V gene sequence: CDR1 SNHLY, CDR2 FYNNEI. CDR3 DNA sequence: TGTGCCAGCAGTGAATTCGGCCTTAACTCTGGAAACACCATATATTTT. It specifies CASSEFGLNSGNTIYF.

This clone was seen a handful of times. The J gene is TRBJ2-5, the V gene TRBV28; TRBD1 aligns across 10 bases. Trimming removed 5 bases from V and 5 bases from J; junction bases left unmatched: 11. Germline assignment: CDR1 MDHEN and CDR2 SYDVKM. The CDR3 consists of 16 residues. In DNA form, the CDR3 reads TGTGCCAGCAGTCAAGGGACAGGGGCGACTCTGGAGACCCAGTACTTC. Protein: CASSQGTGATLETQYF.

In this sample, this clone turned up a few times. This chain connects TRBV18 to TRBJ1-4, with D hard to call. This CDR3 is built from 14 residues. V gave up 1 base and J gave up 6 bases, with 9 bases separating them. CDR1 and CDR2 from the germline V gene are KGHSH and LQKENI. CDR3 sequence reads: CASSPRTVDEKLFF. In nucleotides, the CDR3 is TGTGCCAGCTCACCACGGACGGTCGATGAAAAACTGTTTTTT.

The J gene is TRBJ2-5, the V gene TRBV7-8; 9 positions match TRBD2. V trimming: 8 bases; J trimming: 7 bases; junction bases outside the gene matches: 14. The CDR3 consists of 15 residues. Germline V gene data show CDR1 as SGHVS and CDR2 as FQNEAQ. This CDR3 is CASGREGAGGGTQYF. The CDR3 nucleotides read TGTGCCAGCGGCCGGGAGGGAGCGGGAGGTGGGACCCAGTACTTC.

The table lists this clone with a few counts. The V and J genes are TRBV15 and TRBJ2-7; TRBD2 matches at 9 bases. The ends lost 0 bases at V and 0 bases at J; junction bases unmatched: 12. The CDR3 sequence is 19 residues long. Germline V gives CDR1 LNHNV, CDR2 YYDKDF (reference sequence). This chain's CDR3 is CATSRDITPSGTYSYEQYF. The CDR3, as DNA: TGTGCCACCAGCAGAGATATTACACCTAGCGGGACCTACTCCTACGAGCAGTACTTC.

This clone was counted many times. The rearrangement links TRBV11-2 to TRBJ2-2; D remains ambiguous. The CDR3 is 13 amino acids. V lost 0 bases and J lost 6, with 5 bases in between. The germline V gene has CDR1 SGHAT and CDR2 FQNNGV. CDR3 coding DNA: TGTGCCAGCAGCTTAGAATCGGCCGGGGAGCTGTTTTTT. Its translation: CASSLESAGELFF.

The chain couples TRBV7-2 to TRBJ1-5, with a possible D match to TRBD1 (5 bases). This CDR3 region has 16 residues. V lost 3 bases and J lost 1, with 13 bases in between. CDR1 SGHTA and CDR2 FQGNSA come from the germline V gene. CDR3 protein: CASSFSAGSSNQPQHF. Written as DNA, the CDR3 is TGTGCCAGCAGCTTCAGCGCAGGGTCGAGCAATCAGCCCCAGCATTTT. The whole variable domain, filled in from reference TRBV7-2 and TRBJ1-5, reads GAGVSQSPSNKVTEKGKDVELRCDPISGHTALYWYRQSLGQGLEFLIYFQGNSAPDKSGLPSDRFSAERTGGSVSTLTIQRTQQEDSAVYLCASSFSAGSSNQPQHFGDGTRLSIL.

This clone has more than one count but fewer than ten. The chain employs TRBV7-2 and TRBJ2-3; D possibly corresponds to TRBD2 (5 bases). CDR3 size: 14 residues. The V gene's germline CDR1 is SGHTA and CDR2 FQGNSA. The ends were cut back, 6 bases at V and 4 bases at J, with 14 bases in the middle. CDR3 loop: CASSQRQVPDTQYF. In nucleotides, the CDR3 is TGTGCCAGCAGTCAGCGGCAAGTACCAGATACGCAGTATTTT.

In this sample, this clone turned up a few times. This chain connects TRBV25-1 to TRBJ2-2, with D unresolved. V was clipped by 4 bases and J by 4 bases, with 10 bases between them. The CDR3 totals 14 residues. Per the germline V gene, CDR1 is MGHDK and CDR2 is SYGVNS. The CDR3 protein is CASSVALSTGELFF. The CDR3 DNA reads as TGTGCCAGCAGTGTTGCACTTTCCACCGGGGAGCTGTTTTTT.

DNA of the CDR3: TGCGCCAGCAGCTTGGAACCGAACACCGGGGAGCTGTTTTTT. This codes for CASSLEPNTGELFF. V usage is TRBV5-1 and J usage is TRBJ2-2; D is ambiguous. The V gene's germline CDR1 is SGHRS and CDR2 YFSETQ. This CDR3 spans 14 amino acids. With 0 bases removed from V and 0 bases from J, the gap between germline ends came to 3 bases.

This sequence joins TRBV11-2 and TRBJ2-5, with TRBD2 as a possible D gene (6 bases). From germline, CDR1 is SGHAT and CDR2 FQNNGV. CDR3 length equals 13 residues. Trimming left V 3 bases short and J 4 bases short, with 9 bases between. CDR3 residues: CASSFAGSETQYF. DNA of the CDR3: TGTGCCAGCAGCTTCGCGGGGTCAGAGACCCAGTACTTC.